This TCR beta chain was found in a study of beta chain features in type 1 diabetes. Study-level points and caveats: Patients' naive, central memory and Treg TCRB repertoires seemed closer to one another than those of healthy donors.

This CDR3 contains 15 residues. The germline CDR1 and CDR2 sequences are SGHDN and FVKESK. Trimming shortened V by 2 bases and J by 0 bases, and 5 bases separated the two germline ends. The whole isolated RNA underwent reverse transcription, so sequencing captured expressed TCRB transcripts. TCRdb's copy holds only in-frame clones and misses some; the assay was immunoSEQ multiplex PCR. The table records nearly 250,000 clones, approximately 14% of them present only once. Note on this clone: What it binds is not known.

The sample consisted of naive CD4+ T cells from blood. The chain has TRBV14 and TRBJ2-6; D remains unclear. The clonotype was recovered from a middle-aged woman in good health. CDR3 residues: CASSQPGSGANVLTF. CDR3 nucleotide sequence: TGTGCCAGCAGCCAACCAGGCTCTGGGGCCAACGTCCTGACTTTC.